These 26 T cell receptor beta chains came from one sample sequenced in a study of blood T cell repertoires in COVID-19. Using immunoSEQ multiplex PCR, the repertoire was profiled, and TCRdb retains in-frame clones only, with some absent. The data hold over 200,000 clones, with 85% to 90% observed a single time. The specimen was PBMCs or T cells enriched from blood (not recorded which). Receptors were obtained from a man between 18 and 35 years old who had recovered from COVID-19.

The chain combines TRBV21-1 with TRBJ2-7; TRBD1 was called by the table and not checked on the DNA. TRBV21-1 is an annotated pseudogene. The CDR3 covers 15 residues. The CDR3 coding sequence is TGTGCCAGCAGCAAAGTAAGGACAGGGCCCTACGAGCAGTACTTC. Its protein is CASSKVRTGPYEQYF.

The chain is built from TRBV7-9 and TRBJ2-5; D might be TRBD2 (7 bases). The CDR3 totals 17 residues. The ends were cut back, 4 bases at V and 4 bases at J, with 22 bases in the middle. Germline loops: CDR1 SEHNR, CDR2 FQNEAQ (reference sequence). This CDR3 reads CASSSGEGEGPAETQYF. In DNA, the CDR3 is TGTGCCAGCAGCTCGGGTGAGGGGGAGGGCCCGGCAGAGACCCAGTACTTC.

This chain connects TRBV5-1 to TRBJ2-6; tentatively, D is TRBD2 (5 bases). The V end was cut by 0 bases, the J end by 2 bases, with 12 bases between. CDR1 and CDR2 (germline): SGHRS, YFSETQ. This CDR3 has 17 amino acids. CDR3 in DNA: TGCGCCAGCAGCTTGGGAGGATTCGGGGCTGGGGCCAACGTCCTGACTTTC. Translated: CASSLGGFGAGANVLTF.

The chain combines TRBV18 with TRBJ1-2; the match to TRBD1 covers 12 bases. J was trimmed by 4 bases and V by 4 bases; bases with no gene match: 10. CDR1 is KGHSH and CDR2 is LQKENI in the germline V gene. There are 17 residues in the CDR3. The CDR3 loop is CASSRETGTGGFYGYTF. The CDR3 region has the DNA TGTGCCAGCTCACGGGAAACCGGGACAGGGGGCTTCTATGGCTACACCTTC. Full variable domain (remainder filled in from reference TRBV18 and TRBJ1-2): NAGVMQNPRHLVRRRGQEARLRCSPMKGHSHVYWYRQLPEEGLKFMVYLQKENIIDESGMPKERFSAEFPKEGPSILRIQQVVRGDSAAYFCASSRETGTGGFYGYTFGSGTRLTVV.

The chain recombines TRBV5-1 with TRBJ2-3, with 12 bases matching TRBD1. This CDR3 has 18 amino acids. Per the germline V gene, CDR1 is SGHRS and CDR2 is YFSETQ. The trim removed 3 bases at V and 4 bases at J, leaving 12 bases unmatched. The CDR3 DNA is TGCGCCAGCAGCTCCGGGACAGGGGGCTTGATTATGGCAGATACGCAGTATTTT. The encoded protein is CASSSGTGGLIMADTQYF.

The CDR3 spells CASSLAGGANTGELFF. Written as DNA, the CDR3 is TGTGCCAGCAGCTTGGCTGGCGGCGCGAACACCGGGGAGCTGTTTTTT. The chain recombines TRBV5-5 with TRBJ2-2; D is uncertain. Germline V gives CDR1 SGHKS, CDR2 YYEKEE (reference sequence). The CDR3 totals 16 residues. The germline V and J ends were trimmed by 0 bases and 0 bases, with 9 bases remaining between them.

This clone was observed many times. The chain joins TRBV6-5 to TRBJ1-1, with TRBD1 matching over 10 bases. Germline V CDR1 and CDR2: MNHEY, SVGAGI. The V gene end was trimmed by 3 bases and the J gene end by 3 bases; junction bases not matched to a gene: 7. The CDR3 has 16 residues. The CDR3 reads CASSYDRGRGDTEAFF. DNA for the CDR3: TGTGCCAGCAGTTATGACAGGGGGCGAGGGGACACTGAAGCTTTCTTT.

V and J are TRBV5-1 and TRBJ2-7; 8 bases match TRBD2. With V trimmed by 4 bases and J by 3 bases, 9 bases remained unmatched. The CDR3 length is 15 residues. Germline CDR1 is SGHRS and CDR2 is YFSETQ. This CDR3 reads CASSRTSGPYYEQYF. The CDR3 DNA follows: TGCGCCAGCAGCCGTACTAGCGGACCTTACTACGAGCAGTACTTC.

The chain couples TRBV15 to TRBJ1-5; weak D call: TRBD1 (5 bases). V lost 0 bases, J lost 4 bases, and 10 bases lay in between. The CDR3 is 15 amino acids. Germline V gene sequence: CDR1 LNHNV, CDR2 YYDKDF (reference sequence). Written as DNA, the CDR3 is TGTGCCACCAGCAGAGACTTAGGGGTGAATCAGCCCCAGCATTTT. It encodes CATSRDLGVNQPQHF.

The V gene is TRBV3-1 (or the pseudogene TRBV3-2), the J gene TRBJ1-6, with 7 bases lining up with TRBD1. With 5 bases clipped from V and 5 bases from J, the junction kept 6 bases outside the gene matches. The germline gives CDR1 LGHDT, CDR2 YNNKEL (reference sequence). CDR3 length equals 15 residues. The CDR3 coding sequence is TGTGCCAGCAGCGCCTTTGGGACAGATAATTCACCCCTCCACTTT. It specifies CASSAFGTDNSPLHF.

The gene calls are TRBV24-1 and TRBJ2-5; D perhaps matches TRBD1 (5 bases). V lost 4 bases to trimming and J lost 2 bases, with 10 bases between them. The CDR3 is 14 residues long. The germline V gene has CDR1 KGHDR and CDR2 SFDVKD. The CDR3 DNA follows: TGTGCCACCAGTGACCGAAGACAGCAAGAGACCCAGTACTTC. Its translation is CATSDRRQQETQYF.

This clone has just a few counts. The rearrangement joins TRBV7-6 to TRBJ1-1, with D hard to call. Germline V gene sequence: CDR1 SGHVS, CDR2 FNYEAQ. The CDR3 extends over 15 amino acids. Trimming took off 0 bases at V and 1 base at J, with 9 bases between the two ends. Written as DNA, the CDR3 is TGTGCCAGCAGCTTAGCTGAGGGTTCGAACACTGAAGCTTTCTTT. Its protein is CASSLAEGSNTEAFF.

The genes are TRBV21-1 and TRBJ2-3; TRBD2, the D gene given by the table, was not confirmed from the DNA. TRBV21-1 is assigned pseudogene status. The CDR3 contains 14 residues. CDR3: CASSNTSCADTQYF. Here the CDR3 DNA reads TGTGCCAGCAGCAATACTAGCTGTGCAGATACGCAGTATTTT.

V gene TRBV30 combines with J gene TRBJ2-5; weak D call: TRBD2 (5 bases). Germline CDR1 and CDR2: GTSNPN and SVGIG (reference sequence). The CDR3 is 14 amino acids. V was clipped by 0 bases and J by 1 base, with 9 bases between them. The CDR3 sequence is CAWSVSLAQETQYF. The CDR3 DNA is TGTGCCTGGAGTGTTAGTCTAGCCCAAGAGACCCAGTACTTC.

The chain is built from TRBV2 and TRBJ2-3; 9 bases align to TRBD2. V shed 6 bases and J 0 bases; nucleotides not matched to a gene: 7. The CDR3 loop spans 16 amino acids. From germline, CDR1 is SNHLY and CDR2 FYNNEI. The CDR3 sequence: CASSDRLADSTDTQYF. As DNA, the CDR3 is TGTGCCAGCAGCGACAGACTAGCGGACAGCACAGATACGCAGTATTTT.

The chain carries TRBV30 and TRBJ2-3; tentatively, D is TRBD2 (5 bases). Germline loops: CDR1 GTSNPN, CDR2 SVGIG (reference sequence). CDR3 length: 11 residues. V lost 0 bases, J lost 14 bases, and 12 bases lay in between. CDR3 DNA: TGTGCCTGGAGTGTAGCCGGGAACCCGTATTTT. Its translation is CAWSVAGNPYF. The variable domain in full, completed from reference TRBV30 and TRBJ2-3, reads SQTIHQWPATLVQPVGSPLSLECTVEGTSNPNLYWYRQAAGRGLQLLFYSVGIGQISSEVPQNLSASRPQDRQFILSSKKLLLSDSGFYLCAWSVAGNPYFGPGTRLTVL.

This clone was found once. This chain links TRBV5-1 with TRBJ1-2; 7 nucleotides line up with TRBD1. The germline gives CDR1 SGHRS, CDR2 YFSETQ. This CDR3 is 15 amino acids long. The V gene end was trimmed by 4 bases and the J gene end by 5 bases; junction bases not matched to a gene: 11. DNA of the CDR3: TGCGCCAGCAGCACAAAACCCGGGACAGAATATGGCTACACCTTC. It specifies CASSTKPGTEYGYTF. Looking up the rest from reference TRBV5-1 and TRBJ1-2 gives the full variable domain: KAGVTQTPRYLIKTRGQQVTLSCSPISGHRSVSWYQQTPGQGLQFLFEYFSETQRNKGNFPGRFSGRQFSNSRSEMNVSTLELGDSALYLCASSTKPGTEYGYTFGSGTRLTVV.

The genes are TRBV7-2 and TRBJ2-1; 16 bases map to TRBD2. V was clipped by 5 bases and J by 7 bases; unmatched bases: 2. Germline lookup yields CDR1 SGHTA and CDR2 FQGNSA. The CDR3 runs to 15 residues. Here the CDR3 DNA reads TGTGCCAGCAGCCCGGGACTAGCGGGGGGGAATGAGCAGTTCTTC. It translates to CASSPGLAGGNEQFF.

V is TRBV3-1 (or the pseudogene TRBV3-2) and J is TRBJ2-3, with a possible D match to TRBD2 (5 bases). From germline, CDR1 is LGHDT and CDR2 YNNKEL (reference sequence). Trimming cost V 0 bases and J 6 bases, with 10 bases left between them. The CDR3 has 14 residues. This CDR3 is CASSQEFREDTQYF. The CDR3 DNA reads as TGTGCCAGCAGCCAAGAGTTTAGGGAGGATACGCAGTATTTT.

The J gene is TRBJ1-6, the V gene TRBV6-5; TRBD1 agrees at 8 bases. CDR1 and CDR2 from the germline V gene are MNHEY and SVGAGI. V shed 6 bases, J shed 6 bases, and the junction held 7 bases outside the gene matches. CDR3 size: 15 residues. The CDR3 nucleotides read TGTGCCAGCAGGCGAGGGACAGGTTCTAATTCACCCCTCCACTTT. Its translation is CASRRGTGSNSPLHF.

CDR3 bases: TGTGCCAGCTCACAGGGAGAGGCCTACGAGCAGTACTTC. This translates into CASSQGEAYEQYF. V gene TRBV6-4 combines with J gene TRBJ2-7, with D tentatively TRBD1 (6 bases). Per the germline V gene, CDR1 is MRHNA and CDR2 is SNTAGT. The V gene lost 8 bases and the J gene lost 2 bases, with 13 bases spanning the gap. The CDR3 runs to 13 residues.

This chain links TRBV5-8 with TRBJ1-2; 8 nucleotides align to TRBD1. The germline V gene encodes CDR1 SGHTS and CDR2 YDEGEE. The CDR3 extends over 14 amino acids. The V and J ends lost 0 bases and 6 bases, in that order; junction bases with no gene match: 4. CDR3 region: CASSLAETGDGYTF. Here the CDR3 DNA reads TGTGCCAGCAGCTTGGCCGAGACAGGGGATGGCTACACCTTC.

The chain links TRBV5-1 to TRBJ1-1; TRBD1 aligns across 10 bases. The CDR3 has 16 residues. Germline CDR1 reads SGHRS; CDR2 reads YFSETQ. V trimming: 2 bases; J trimming: 1 base; junction bases outside the gene matches: 5. CDR3 sequence (DNA): TGCGCCAGCAGCTTTGGGACAGGGGTCAGGAACACTGAAGCTTTCTTT. This encodes CASSFGTGVRNTEAFF.

CDR3 nucleotides: TGTGCCAGTAGTTCCCGGGACAGATTTGTTAGTACGCAGTATTTT. Translation gives CASSSRDRFVSTQYF. The chain recombines TRBV19 with TRBJ2-3; 7 bases match TRBD1. Germline assignment: CDR1 LNHDA and CDR2 SQIVND (reference sequence). This CDR3 has 15 residues. Losses at the gene ends were 5 bases for V and 8 bases for J; bases not matched to a gene: 13.

V and J are TRBV27 and TRBJ2-1; TRBD2 matches at 7 bases. V trimming: 4 bases; J trimming: 1 base; junction bases outside the gene matches: 4. This CDR3 region has 15 residues. The germline V gene has CDR1 MNHEY and CDR2 SMNVEV (reference sequence). As DNA, the CDR3 is TGTGCCAGCAGTTACCAGGGAGGGTCCTACAATGAGCAGTTCTTC. It encodes CASSYQGGSYNEQFF.

The chain combines TRBV2 with TRBJ2-6; weak D call: TRBD1 (6 bases). The V end lost 8 bases, the J end lost 1 base, and 9 bases lay between the germline ends. This CDR3 region has 14 residues. Per germline, CDR1 SNHLY and CDR2 FYNNEI. The CDR3 nucleotides are TGTGCCAGCTTAGGGGGTTCTGGGGCCAACGTCCTGACTTTC. This translates into CASLGGSGANVLTF.